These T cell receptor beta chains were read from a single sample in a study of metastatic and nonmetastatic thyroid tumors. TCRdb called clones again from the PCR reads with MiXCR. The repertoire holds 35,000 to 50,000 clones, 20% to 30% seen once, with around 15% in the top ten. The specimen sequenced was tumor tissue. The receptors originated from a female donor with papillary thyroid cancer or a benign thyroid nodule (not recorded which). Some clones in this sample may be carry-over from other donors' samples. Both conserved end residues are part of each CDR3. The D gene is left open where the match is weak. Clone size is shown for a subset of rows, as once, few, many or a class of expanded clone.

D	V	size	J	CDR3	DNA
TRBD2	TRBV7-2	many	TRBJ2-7	CASSLSGMGEQYF	TGTGCCAGCAGCTTAAGCGGGATGGGCGAGCAGTACTTC
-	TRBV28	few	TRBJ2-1	CASSPRGRQNEQFF	TGTGCCAGCAGTCCCCGGGGGAGGCAGAATGAGCAGTTCTTC
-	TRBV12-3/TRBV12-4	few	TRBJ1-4	CASKVQESEKLFF	TGTGCCAGCAAGGTCCAGGAATCCGAAAAACTGTTTTTT
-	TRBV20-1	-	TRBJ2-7	CSASRSEQYF	TGCAGTGCTAGTCGCAGCGAGCAGTACTTC
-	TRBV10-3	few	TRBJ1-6	CAISEGSYNSPLHF	TGTGCCATCAGTGAGGGCTCCTATAATTCACCCCTCCACTTT
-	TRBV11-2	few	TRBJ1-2	CASSTRARQQTNYGYTF	TGTGCCAGCAGCACCCGGGCCCGCCAGCAGACTAACTATGGCTACACCTTC
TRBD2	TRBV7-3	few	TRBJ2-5	CASSLGAAGLAETQYF	TGTGCCAGCAGCTTAGGGGCTGCGGGACTAGCGGAGACCCAGTACTTC
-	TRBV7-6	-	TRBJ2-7	CASSLVQGGPYGQYF	TGTGCCAGCAGCTTGGTTCAGGGTGGACCCTACGGGCAGTACTTC
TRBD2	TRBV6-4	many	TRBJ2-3	CASSPLGLAGVTDTQYF	TGTGCCAGCAGTCCCCTCGGACTAGCGGGGGTCACAGATACGCAGTATTTT
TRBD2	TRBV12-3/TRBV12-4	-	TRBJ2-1	CASSSRTRQFF	TGTGCCAGCAGTTCGCGGACTAGACAGTTCTTC
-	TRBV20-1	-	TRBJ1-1	CSARPYREPMNTEAFF	TGCAGTGCTAGACCTTACAGGGAACCTATGAACACTGAAGCTTTCTTT
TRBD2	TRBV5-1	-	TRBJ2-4	CASSPSRTSGSQNLAKNIQYF	TGCGCCAGCAGCCCAAGTCGGACTAGCGGGAGTCAGAACTTAGCCAAAAACATTCAGTACTTC
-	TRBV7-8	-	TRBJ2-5	CASSLVRSVEFGETQHF	TGTGCCAGCAGCTTAGTTAGGAGTGTAGAGTTCGGAGAGACCCAGCACTTC
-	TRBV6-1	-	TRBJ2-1	CASYPRGSYNEQFF	TGTGCCAGCTACCCGAGGGGCTCCTACAATGAGCAGTTCTTC
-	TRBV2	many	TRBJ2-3	CASSHTDTQYF	TGTGCCAGCTCTCACACAGATACGCAGTATTTT
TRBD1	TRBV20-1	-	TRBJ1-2	CRPTGDYGYTF	TGCAGGCCAACAGGGGACTATGGCTACACCTTC
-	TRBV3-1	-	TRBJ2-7	CAIIRELSYEQYF	TGTGCCATCATCCGGGAACTCTCCTACGAGCAGTACTTC
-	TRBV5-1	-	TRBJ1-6	CASSNGRDSPLHF	TGCGCCAGCAGCAACGGTCGGGACTCACCCCTCCACTTT
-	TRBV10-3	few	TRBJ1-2	CAISESYDRSYGYTF	TGTGCCATCAGTGAGTCTTATGACAGAAGCTATGGCTACACCTTC
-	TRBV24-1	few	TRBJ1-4	CATSEAPPNEKLFF	TGTGCCACCAGTGAGGCCCCACCTAATGAAAAACTGTTTTTT
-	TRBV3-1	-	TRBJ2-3	CASNRGPGTDTQYF	TGTGCCAGCAATAGAGGGCCTGGCACAGATACGCAGTATTTT
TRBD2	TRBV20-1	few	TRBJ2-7	CSARKTGGTSGRVYEQYF	TGCAGTGCTAGAAAGACAGGGGGGACTAGCGGGAGGGTCTACGAGCAGTACTTC
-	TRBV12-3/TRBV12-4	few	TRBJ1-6	CASSLYGYNSPLHF	TGTGCCAGCAGTTTGTACGGGTATAACTCACCCCTCCACTTT
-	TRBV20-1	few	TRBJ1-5	CSARDPATVGLPQHF	TGCAGTGCTAGAGATCCGGCGACGGTAGGGTTGCCCCAGCATTTT
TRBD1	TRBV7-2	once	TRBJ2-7	CASSRGGQGAYEQYF	TGTGCCAGCAGCCGCGGAGGACAGGGGGCCTACGAGCAGTACTTC
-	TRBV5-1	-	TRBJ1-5	CASSLGGTKDQPQHF	TGCGCCAGCAGCTTGGGCGGGACGAAAGATCAGCCCCAGCATTTT
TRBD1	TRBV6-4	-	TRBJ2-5	CASTHWDRANETQYF	TGTGCCAGCACCCACTGGGACAGGGCTAATGAGACCCAGTACTTC
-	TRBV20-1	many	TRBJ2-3	CSARGEEEYTQYF	TGCAGTGCTAGAGGGGAAGAGGAGTATACGCAGTATTTT
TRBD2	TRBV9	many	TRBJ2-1	CASSVGTPLAGGFNEQFF	TGTGCCAGCAGCGTCGGCACCCCTCTAGCGGGAGGGTTCAATGAGCAGTTCTTC
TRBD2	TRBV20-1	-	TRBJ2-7	CSARTSGGAYEQYF	TGCAGTGCTAGAACCAGCGGGGGGGCCTACGAGCAGTACTTC
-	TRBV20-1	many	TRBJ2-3	CSASLYADTQYF	TGCAGTGCTAGTTTGTACGCAGATACGCAGTATTTT
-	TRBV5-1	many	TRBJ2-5	CASSLATGPPETQYF	TGCGCCAGCAGCTTGGCGACTGGACCCCCAGAGACCCAGTACTTC
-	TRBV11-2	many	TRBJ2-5	CASSLEGETQYF	TGTGCCAGCAGCTTGGAAGGGGAGACCCAGTACTTC